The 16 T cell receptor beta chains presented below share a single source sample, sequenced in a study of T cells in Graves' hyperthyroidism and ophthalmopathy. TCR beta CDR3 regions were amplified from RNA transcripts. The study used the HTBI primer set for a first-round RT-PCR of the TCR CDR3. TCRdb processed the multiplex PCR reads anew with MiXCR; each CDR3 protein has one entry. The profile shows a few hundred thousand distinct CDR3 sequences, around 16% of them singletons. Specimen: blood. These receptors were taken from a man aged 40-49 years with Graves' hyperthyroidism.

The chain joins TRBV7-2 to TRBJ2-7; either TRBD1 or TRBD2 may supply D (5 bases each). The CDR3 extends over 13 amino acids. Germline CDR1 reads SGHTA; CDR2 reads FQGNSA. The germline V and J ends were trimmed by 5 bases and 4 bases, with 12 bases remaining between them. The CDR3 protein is CASSLREGYEQYF. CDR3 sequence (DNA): TGTGCCAGCAGCCTGAGAGAGGGGTACGAGCAGTACTTC.

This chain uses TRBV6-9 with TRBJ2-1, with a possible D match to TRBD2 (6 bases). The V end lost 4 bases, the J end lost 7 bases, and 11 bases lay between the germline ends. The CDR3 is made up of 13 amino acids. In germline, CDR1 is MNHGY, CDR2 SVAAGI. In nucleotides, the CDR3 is TGTGCCAGCAGTTGCTCGGCGGGGAATGAGCAGTTCTTC. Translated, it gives CASSCSAGNEQFF.

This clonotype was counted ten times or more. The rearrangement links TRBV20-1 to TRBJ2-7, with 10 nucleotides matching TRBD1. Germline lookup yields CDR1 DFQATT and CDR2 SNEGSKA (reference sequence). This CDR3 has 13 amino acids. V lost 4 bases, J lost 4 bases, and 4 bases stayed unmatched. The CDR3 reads CSATDRGQYEQYF. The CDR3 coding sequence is TGCAGTGCTACTGACAGGGGGCAATACGAGCAGTACTTC.

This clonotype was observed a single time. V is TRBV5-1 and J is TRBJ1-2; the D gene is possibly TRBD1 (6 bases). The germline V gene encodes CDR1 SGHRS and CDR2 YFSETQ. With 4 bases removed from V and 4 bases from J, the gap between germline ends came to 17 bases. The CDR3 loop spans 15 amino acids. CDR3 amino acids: CASSREGDGVYGYTF. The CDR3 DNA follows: TGCGCCAGCAGCAGAGAGGGGGACGGGGTCTATGGCTACACCTTC.

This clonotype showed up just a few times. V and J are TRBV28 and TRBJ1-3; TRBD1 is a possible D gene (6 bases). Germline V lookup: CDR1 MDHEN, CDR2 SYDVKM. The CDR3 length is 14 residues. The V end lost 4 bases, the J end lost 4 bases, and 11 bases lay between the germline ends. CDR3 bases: TGTGCCAGCAGTTACCAGGGGCTAGGAAACACCATATATTTT. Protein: CASSYQGLGNTIYF.

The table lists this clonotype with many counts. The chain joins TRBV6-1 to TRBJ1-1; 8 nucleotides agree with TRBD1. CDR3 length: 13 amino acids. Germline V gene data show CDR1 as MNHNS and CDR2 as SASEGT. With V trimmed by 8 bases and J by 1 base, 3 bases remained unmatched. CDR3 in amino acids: CASGRGPNTEAFF. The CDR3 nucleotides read TGTGCCAGCGGCAGGGGGCCGAACACTGAAGCTTTCTTT.

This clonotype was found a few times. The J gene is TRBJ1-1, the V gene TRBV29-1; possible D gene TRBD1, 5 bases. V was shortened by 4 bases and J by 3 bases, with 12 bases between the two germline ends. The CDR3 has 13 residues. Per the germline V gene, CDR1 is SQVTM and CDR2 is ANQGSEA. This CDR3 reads CSVGTSGDTEAFF. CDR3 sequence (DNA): TGCAGCGTTGGGACCTCGGGGGACACTGAAGCTTTCTTT.

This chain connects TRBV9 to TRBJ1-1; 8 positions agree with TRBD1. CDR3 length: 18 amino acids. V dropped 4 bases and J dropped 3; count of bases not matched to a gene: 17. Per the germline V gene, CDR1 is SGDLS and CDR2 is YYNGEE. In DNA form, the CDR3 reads TGTGCCAGCAGCTTAACACACTCAGGGGGCTTTGGAGACACTGAAGCTTTCTTT. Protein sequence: CASSLTHSGGFGDTEAFF.

The CDR3 nucleotides read TGTGCCAGCAGCGTATTTTGGCAACCTCTCGGCACCGGGGAGCTGTTTTTT. Translation: CASSVFWQPLGTGELFF. The chain links TRBV9 to TRBJ2-2; D unresolved. Trimming stripped 1 base from V and 4 bases from J, with 17 bases between. Looked up from germline, CDR1 is SGDLS and CDR2 is YYNGEE. The CDR3 contains 17 residues.

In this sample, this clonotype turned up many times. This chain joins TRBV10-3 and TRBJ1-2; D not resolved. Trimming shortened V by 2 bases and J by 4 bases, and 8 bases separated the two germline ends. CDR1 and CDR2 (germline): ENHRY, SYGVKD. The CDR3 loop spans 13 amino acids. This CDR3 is CAISEDRSYGYTF. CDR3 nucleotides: TGTGCCATCAGTGAGGACCGTTCCTATGGCTACACCTTC.

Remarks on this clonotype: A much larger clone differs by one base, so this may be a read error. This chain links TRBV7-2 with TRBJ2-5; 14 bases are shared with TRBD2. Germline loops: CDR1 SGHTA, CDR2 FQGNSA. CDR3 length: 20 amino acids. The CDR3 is CASSPTGTSGGRLIQETRYF. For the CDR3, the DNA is TGTGCCAGCAGCCCTACTGGGACTAGCGGGGGCCGACTCATCCAAGAGACCCGGTACTTC. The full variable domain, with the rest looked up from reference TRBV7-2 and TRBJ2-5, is GAGVSQSPSNKVTEKGKDVELRCDPISGHTALYWYRQSLGQGLEFLIYFQGNSAPDKSGLPSDRFSAERTGGSVSTLTIQRTQQEDSAVYLCASSPTGTSGGRLIQETRYFGPGTRLLVL.

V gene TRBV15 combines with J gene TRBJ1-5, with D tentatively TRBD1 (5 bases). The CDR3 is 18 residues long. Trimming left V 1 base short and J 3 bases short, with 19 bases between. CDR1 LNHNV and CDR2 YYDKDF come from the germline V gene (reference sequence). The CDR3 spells CATSRVWLGDSTNQPQHF. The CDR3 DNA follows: TGTGCCACCAGCAGAGTTTGGTTGGGAGACAGCACCAATCAGCCCCAGCATTTT. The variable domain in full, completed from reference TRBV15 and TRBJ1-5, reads DAMVIQNPRYQVTQFGKPVTLSCSQTLNHNVMYWYQQKSSQAPKLLFHYYDKDFNNEADTPDNFQSRRPNTSFCFLDIRSPGLGDTAMYLCATSRVWLGDSTNQPQHFGDGTRLSIL.

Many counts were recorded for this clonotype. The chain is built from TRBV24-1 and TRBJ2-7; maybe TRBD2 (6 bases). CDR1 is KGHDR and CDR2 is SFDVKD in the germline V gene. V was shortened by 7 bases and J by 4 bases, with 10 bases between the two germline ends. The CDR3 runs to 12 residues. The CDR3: CATRGTGYEQYF. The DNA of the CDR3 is TGTGCCACCAGGGGGACTGGGTACGAGCAGTACTTC.

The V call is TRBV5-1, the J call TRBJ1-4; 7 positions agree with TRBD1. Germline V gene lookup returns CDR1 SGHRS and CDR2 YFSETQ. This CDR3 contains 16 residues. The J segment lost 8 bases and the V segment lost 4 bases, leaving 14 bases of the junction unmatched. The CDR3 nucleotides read TGCGCCAGCAGCCCGGGGACAGCCGCCGACATGGAAAAACTGTTTTTT. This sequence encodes CASSPGTAADMEKLFF. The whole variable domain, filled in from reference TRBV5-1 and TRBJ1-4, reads KAGVTQTPRYLIKTRGQQVTLSCSPISGHRSVSWYQQTPGQGLQFLFEYFSETQRNKGNFPGRFSGRQFSNSRSEMNVSTLELGDSALYLCASSPGTAADMEKLFFGSGTQLSVL.

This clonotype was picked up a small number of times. CDR3 protein: CASRRQGGYEQYF. In DNA form, the CDR3 reads TGTGCCAGCAGAAGACAGGGTGGGTACGAGCAGTACTTC. The chain couples TRBV27 to TRBJ2-7, with TRBD1 matching over 7 bases. In germline, CDR1 is MNHEY, CDR2 SMNVEV (reference sequence). This CDR3 is built from 13 residues. Germline trimming cut 6 bases from V and 4 bases from J; bases unmatched to any gene: 6.

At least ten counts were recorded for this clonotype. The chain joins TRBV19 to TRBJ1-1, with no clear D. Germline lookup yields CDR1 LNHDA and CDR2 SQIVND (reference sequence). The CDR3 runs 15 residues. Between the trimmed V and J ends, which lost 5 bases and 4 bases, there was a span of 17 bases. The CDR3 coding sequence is TGTGCCAGTAGTCTAAGCGGGTTCCAGGCCACTGAAGCTTTCTTT. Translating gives CASSLSGFQATEAFF.